This entry concerns a single T cell receptor (beta chain). The antigen remains unidentified. This CDR3 is also generated by other DNA sequences in the sample. This record comes from a study of shared clonotypes between healthy human individuals. For the study at large: A couple of women and a few men aged 18 to 49 served as donors.

The germline gives CDR1 LNHDA, CDR2 SQIVND (reference sequence). CDR3 length: 16 residues. V dropped 5 bases and J dropped 3; count of bases not matched to a gene: 7. Execution of the assay was at deep level. The protocol was immunoSEQ multiplex PCR, while the TCRdb copy is restricted to in-frame clones and leaves out a portion. The sample consists of roughly 1,100,000 clones, roughly 75% of them appearing once. Regarding the study as a whole: Clonotypes not shared had lower generation probabilities than those common to all four donors. What naive subsets generally showed was a larger estimated richness than memory subsets showed.

The origin of this receptor is a man aged 18 to 29 in good health. The sequenced sample was memory CD4+ T cells sorted from blood. Subset given: CD45RA-negative fraction. J is TRBJ1-5 and V is TRBV19, with 10 bases that match TRBD1. The CDR3 loop is CASSLRTGGSNQPQHF. DNA of the CDR3: TGTGCCAGTAGTCTTCGGACAGGGGGGTCCAATCAGCCCCAGCATTTT.